This is a list of T cell receptor beta chains from one sample in a study of shared clonotypes between healthy human individuals. Here immunoSEQ multiplex PCR was the method, and the copy in TCRdb shows in-frame clones only, minus some. The table has millions of clones, approximately 94% seen once. Sequenced material: naive CD8+ T cells from PBMCs. These receptors were obtained from a man aged 18 to 29 in good health. Some clones in this sample may be carry-over from other donors' samples. The CDR3 runs from the conserved cysteine through the conserved F or W. The order of the fields is V gene, CDR3 protein.

TRBV9 | CASSVDGAGNQPQHF
TRBV27 | CASSFTSGTISYEQYF
TRBV27 | CASNHVVGRGRDQKSGQYF
TRBV27 | CASSFLAGARGYTF
TRBV7-9 | CASSPKGTSGRGETQYF
TRBV19 | CASSIVGRGESTDTQYF
TRBV7-2 | CASSSLEWRENTGELFF
TRBV2 | CASSRWQSGGSGNTIYF
TRBV7-9 | CASSLTGAGNEQFF
TRBV7-9 | CASSDTRTTLSAGNTIYF
TRBV2 | CASEGDRPYEQYF
TRBV28 | CASSFTTGGGSTDTQYF
TRBV28 | CASKPWAGVSYEQYF
TRBV11-2 | CASSLVGGVTGEQYF
TRBV6-5 | CASSYGALAGTEAFF
TRBV27 | CASIPPGWGGSTDTQYF
TRBV7-9 | CASSLASQGWGSHQPQHF
TRBV9 | CASSAIDRNTEAFF
TRBV7-6 | CASSSTGGEQYF
TRBV2 | CASSAGSGMGEQFF
TRBV28 | CASSLSGATYEQYF
TRBV7-8 | CASSSGPPGYTF
TRBV7-6 | CASSMIGLLRSGNTIYF
TRBV7-9 | CASSPPGSSYEQYF
TRBV6-6 | CASSYSGADTDTQYF
TRBV4-3 | CASRRGRYTGELFF
TRBV19 | CASSEKGTYTMNTEAFF
TRBV6-1 | CASSPSHWTSYEQYF
TRBV27 | CASSFLGGLDEQFF
TRBV18 | CASSLVLGGKHTDTQYF
TRBV28 | CASTGRLALEQYF
TRBV5-4 | CATRGRASYGYTF
TRBV2 | CASSEDTYEQYF
TRBV19 | CASFIGPGSNTEAFF
TRBV7-2 | CASSLVGSNYNEQFF
TRBV13 | CASSIPGLAGEGEQYF
TRBV7-8 | CASSYLLAGAMGEQFF
TRBV28 | CASSPSAGTGNEKLFF
TRBV30 | CAWRGQGASGYTF
TRBV28 | CASSFNPGQSYEQYF
TRBV27 | CASSPLGPKSEAFF
TRBV7-9 | CASSLNVGNQPQHF
TRBV7-2 | CASSSRQGEETQYF
TRBV27 | CASSPLGISGTTYNEQFF
TRBV28 | CASSLVTGEYNEQFF
TRBV9 | CASSAGGRELFF
TRBV19 | CASRDRSNYGYTF
TRBV9 | CASSVSLAGGTSPGELFF
TRBV7-9 | CASSPRRADTPYEQYF
TRBV7-2 | CASSSRDRVWEQYF
TRBV6-1 | CASSEAGSLVGEAFF
TRBV28 | CASSFGTATTDTQYF
TRBV19 | CATRMGYGYTF
TRBV9 | CASSAALHKGEQYF
TRBV7-9 | CASSSYQGLAGPTTDTQYF
TRBV7-9 | CASSAPGQFRAGNTIYF
TRBV7-3 | CASSPQGTSGSIRSEQYF
TRBV4-1 | CASSQDRSDYNEQFF